The entry that follows covers one T cell receptor beta chain sequence. Antigen: not known. This sample was included in a study of OX40 agonist ivuxolimab in advanced cancers. Profiled with immunoSEQ multiplex PCR; TCRdb holds only in-frame clones, not every one. The sample lists tens of thousands of clones, approximately 90% occurring once. The CDR3 totals 12 residues. V was clipped by 10 bases and J by 3 bases; unmatched bases: 4. Germline values: CDR1 SNHLY, CDR2 FYNNEI. Study findings and constraints: Averaged across samples, CD8+ T cells carried more expanded clones than CD4+ did.

Sequenced material: CD4+ or CD8+ T cells sorted from blood, taken in a trial of the OX40 agonist ivuxolimab. The chain couples TRBV2 to TRBJ2-7, with 9 bases matching TRBD1. This clonotype was obtained from an adult with an advanced solid tumor such as melanoma, head and neck, liver or kidney cancer. CDR3 sequence (DNA): TGTGCCACGTTGACAGGGGGCTACGAGCAGTACTTC. It codes for CATLTGGYEQYF.